The 23 T cell receptor beta chains given below trace back to one sample, sequenced in a study of human T cells and chemical hapten exposure. TCRdb analysed the RACE reads with MiXCR anew, one entry per CDR3 protein. The table includes nearly 350,000 distinct CDR3 sequences, around 7% detected once. Time point reported: patch test 1, 2 weeks after DPC sensitization. Indicated treatment: therapeutic diphenylcyclopropenone sensitization with weekly scalp DPC. This sample comprised whole blood, obtained in connection with sensitization to the hapten diphenylcyclopropenone (DPC). Receptors originate from a woman younger than 30 with alopecia areata. Some clones in this sample may be carry-over from other donors' samples.

This clonotype occurred many times. The chain uses TRBV12-3 or TRBV12-4 and TRBJ2-1, with 7 bases fitting TRBD1. Trimming at V came to 3 bases and at J to 3 bases, leaving 5 bases not matched to a gene. There are 15 residues in the CDR3. The DNA for the CDR3 is TGTGCCAGCAGTTTGGGCGCAGGGGGCTACAATGAGCAGTTCTTC. It encodes CASSLGAGGYNEQFF.

The chain recombines TRBV2 with TRBJ2-3; D is ambiguous. This CDR3 has 12 residues. The germline CDR1 and CDR2 sequences are SNHLY and FYNNEI. Trimming took off 6 bases at V and 7 bases at J, with 11 bases between the two ends. Here the CDR3 DNA reads TGTGCCAGCAGGGTATCCGAGAATACGCAGTATTTT. Translating it yields CASRVSENTQYF.

This clonotype was seen a handful of times. This chain links TRBV10-3 with TRBJ1-1, with D perhaps TRBD1 (6 bases). V lost 7 bases and J 2 bases, leaving 20 bases between the germline ends. The CDR3 has 16 residues. Germline V gene data show CDR1 as ENHRY and CDR2 as SYGVKD. CDR3 amino acids: CAITSLRGADNTEAFF. In DNA form, the CDR3 reads TGTGCCATCACCTCCCTCAGGGGCGCGGATAACACTGAAGCTTTCTTT.

The V call is TRBV4-2, the J call TRBJ2-3; no firm D call. Trimming removed 3 bases at V and 4 bases at J, with 14 bases between. Germline CDR1 reads LGHNA; CDR2 reads YNFKEQ. This CDR3 spans 15 amino acids. The CDR3 sequence: CASSHSEAFSDTQYF. In nucleotides, the CDR3 is TGTGCCAGCAGCCACTCCGAGGCCTTTTCAGATACGCAGTATTTT.

This clonotype was picked up many times. The rearrangement links TRBV2 to TRBJ1-5; possibly TRBD1 for D (6 bases). V was trimmed by 7 bases and J by 5 bases, leaving 9 bases between them. The CDR3 spans 12 residues. CDR1 is SNHLY and CDR2 is FYNNEI in the germline V gene. The CDR3 DNA reads as TGTGCCAGCAACAGGGACGATCAGCCCCAGCATTTT. Translating gives CASNRDDQPQHF.

This clonotype has just a few counts. The chain joins TRBV27 to TRBJ2-7; D is uncertain. Between the trimmed V and J ends, which lost 0 bases and 2 bases, there was a span of 11 bases. The germline V gene has CDR1 MNHEY and CDR2 SMNVEV (reference sequence). The CDR3 spans 15 residues. In nucleotides, the CDR3 is TGTGCCAGCAGTTTATCGGCTGGCCTTCCCTACGAGCAGTACTTC. Translating it yields CASSLSAGLPYEQYF.

The rearrangement uses TRBV11-2 and TRBJ1-4; 9 bases are shared with TRBD1. Germline CDR1 SGHAT, CDR2 FQNNGV. V was clipped by 5 bases and J by 8 bases; unmatched bases: 9. CDR3 length: 15 amino acids. CDR3 nucleotides: TGTGCCAGCAGCGGACGGGACAGGGTAATGGAAAAACTGTTTTTT. This gives the protein CASSGRDRVMEKLFF.

J is TRBJ2-2 and V is TRBV12-3 or TRBV12-4, with 8 positions matching TRBD1. The CDR3 runs 15 residues. V shed 6 bases, J shed 1 base, and the junction held 4 bases outside the gene matches. This CDR3 reads CASRRQGLNTGELFF. CDR3 in DNA: TGTGCCAGCAGAAGACAGGGGCTGAACACCGGGGAGCTGTTTTTT.

This clonotype appeared a few times. CDR3 DNA: TGCGCCAGCAGCTTGGGGCAGGGGGCGCGCAATGAGCAGTTCTTC. Translation: CASSLGQGARNEQFF. This chain connects TRBV5-1 to TRBJ2-1, with TRBD1 matching over 8 bases. Trimming removed 0 bases from V and 6 bases from J; junction bases left unmatched: 5. CDR3 length: 15 amino acids. The V gene's germline CDR1 is SGHRS and CDR2 YFSETQ.

This rearrangement joins TRBV15 to TRBJ1-6, with 10 bases that match TRBD1. The CDR3 is 17 amino acids. Germline values: CDR1 LNHNV, CDR2 YYDKDF (reference sequence). Unmatched junction bases numbered 11, after V lost 3 bases and J lost 9 bases. CDR3: CATSSWDRQGASSPLHF. For the CDR3, the DNA is TGTGCCACCAGCAGCTGGGACCGACAGGGGGCGAGTTCACCCCTCCACTTT.

There are many counts of this clonotype. CDR3 coding DNA: TGTGCCAGCAGCCCAAACGCCTTTGGGACAGGGGCAGATACGCAGTATTTT. Translated: CASSPNAFGTGADTQYF. This sequence joins TRBV11-3 and TRBJ2-3; TRBD1 matches at 10 bases. The CDR3 length is 17 residues. The V segment lost 5 bases and the J segment 4 bases; nucleotides outside the gene matches: 12. The germline gives CDR1 SGHNT, CDR2 YENEEA.

This clonotype was seen more than once but under ten times. J is TRBJ1-5 and V is TRBV7-2; 8 bases are a match to TRBD1. CDR1 and CDR2 (germline): SGHTA, FQGNSA. The trim removed 1 base at V and 6 bases at J, leaving 5 bases unmatched. The CDR3 loop spans 15 amino acids. The CDR3 loop reads CASSLGTGLGQPQHF. The CDR3 nucleotides read TGTGCCAGCAGCTTAGGGACAGGGCTGGGTCAGCCCCAGCATTTT.

This clonotype was counted between two and nine times. This chain joins TRBV5-4 and TRBJ2-7, with D perhaps TRBD1 (6 bases). V lost 5 bases and J lost 2, with 14 bases in between. The CDR3 runs to 14 residues. Germline V lookup: CDR1 SGHNT, CDR2 YYREEE (reference sequence). The CDR3 DNA sequence: TGTGCCAGCAGTTCGGGCAACAGGGCCTACGAGCAGTACTTC. Its protein product is CASSSGNRAYEQYF.

This chain joins TRBV27 and TRBJ2-4, with D unresolved. The CDR3 is 14 residues long. From germline, CDR1 is MNHEY and CDR2 SMNVEV (reference sequence). Trimming took off 5 bases at V and 6 bases at J, with 14 bases between the two ends. The CDR3 region has the DNA TGTGCCAGCAGTCCCCTGGGCGTGATAAACATTCAGTACTTC. Protein: CASSPLGVINIQYF.

This clonotype has a count of ten or more. This chain connects TRBV6-2 or TRBV6-3 to TRBJ2-7, with TRBD1 matching over 10 bases. V trimming: 4 bases; J trimming: 0 bases; junction bases outside the gene matches: 3. The CDR3 totals 15 residues. Per germline, CDR1 MNHEY and CDR2 SVGEGT. The DNA of the CDR3 is TGTGCCAGCAGTTTCGGGACAGGGGTCTCCTACGAGCAGTACTTC. Translated, it gives CASSFGTGVSYEQYF.

This clonotype has more than one count but fewer than ten. V gene TRBV5-1 combines with J gene TRBJ1-4; D not certain. Germline V gives CDR1 SGHRS, CDR2 YFSETQ. The length of the CDR3 is 15 residues. Trimming took 4 bases from V and 5 from J, leaving 15 bases between them. The CDR3: CASSLFRANNEKLFF. The CDR3 DNA is TGCGCCAGCAGCCTGTTTCGGGCAAACAATGAAAAACTGTTTTTT.

The gene calls are TRBV6-1 and TRBJ2-1; 9 bases are shared with TRBD2. The junction had 11 bases not matched to a gene; V was cut back by 5 bases and J by 9 bases. The CDR3 spans 15 residues. The germline gives CDR1 MNHNS, CDR2 SASEGT. CDR3 region: CASSKSGGRLGEQFF. The CDR3 nucleotides are TGTGCCAGCAGTAAGAGCGGGGGGAGATTGGGTGAGCAGTTCTTC.

In its sample, this clonotype was seen a few times. The rearrangement joins TRBV4-1 to TRBJ2-7, with unresolved D. Germline V gives CDR1 MGHRA, CDR2 YSYEKL. The ends were cut back, 4 bases at V and 3 bases at J, with 19 bases in the middle. CDR3 length equals 16 residues. The CDR3 protein is CASSRDDGHSYYEQYF. The DNA for the CDR3 is TGCGCCAGCAGCCGCGACGACGGGCACTCTTACTACGAGCAGTACTTC.

This clonotype was picked up a small number of times. The rearrangement links TRBV7-2 to TRBJ1-6, with D uncertain. The CDR3 contains 18 residues. Per the germline V gene, CDR1 is SGHTA and CDR2 is FQGNSA. V was cut by 1 base and J by 0 bases, with 13 bases left in between. The CDR3 bases are TGTGCCAGCAGCTTAGAACCCTCGGCGAGCTCCTATAATTCACCCCTCCACTTT. Residues: CASSLEPSASSYNSPLHF.

The rearrangement joins TRBV20-1 to TRBJ2-4; D remains ambiguous. Trimming pared 3 bases from V and 4 bases from J, leaving 10 bases between. The CDR3 totals 13 residues. CDR1 is DFQATT, CDR2 SNEGSKA, per germline (reference sequence). The CDR3 region has the DNA TGCAGTGCTAGGTCATTCGAAAAAAACATTCAGTACTTC. Its translation: CSARSFEKNIQYF.

Ten or more counts support this clonotype. This chain links TRBV6-4 with TRBJ2-1; D is uncertain. The germline CDR1 and CDR2 sequences are MRHNA and SNTAGT. CDR3 length equals 14 residues. Trimming pared 4 bases from V and 7 bases from J, leaving 14 bases between. DNA for the CDR3: TGTGCCAGCAGTGGCGGTGGGGAAAGGAATGAGCAGTTCTTC. The encoded protein is CASSGGGERNEQFF.

This clonotype was seen repeatedly, ten times or more. The V gene is TRBV12-3 or TRBV12-4, the J gene TRBJ2-5; D is uncertain. The CDR3 is made up of 13 amino acids. V lost 5 bases, J lost 7 bases, and 14 bases lay in between. The CDR3 region is CASSPDWGGTQYF. The CDR3 region has the DNA TGTGCCAGCAGTCCCGACTGGGGTGGGACCCAGTACTTC.

This sequence joins TRBV4-1 and TRBJ2-7; D is ambiguous. The germline CDR1 and CDR2 sequences are MGHRA and YSYEKL. V gave up 1 base and J gave up 0 bases, with 7 bases separating them. This CDR3 contains 14 residues. In nucleotides, the CDR3 is TGCGCCAGCAGCCAAGCGATTACCTCCTACGAGCAGTACTTC. As protein: CASSQAITSYEQYF.